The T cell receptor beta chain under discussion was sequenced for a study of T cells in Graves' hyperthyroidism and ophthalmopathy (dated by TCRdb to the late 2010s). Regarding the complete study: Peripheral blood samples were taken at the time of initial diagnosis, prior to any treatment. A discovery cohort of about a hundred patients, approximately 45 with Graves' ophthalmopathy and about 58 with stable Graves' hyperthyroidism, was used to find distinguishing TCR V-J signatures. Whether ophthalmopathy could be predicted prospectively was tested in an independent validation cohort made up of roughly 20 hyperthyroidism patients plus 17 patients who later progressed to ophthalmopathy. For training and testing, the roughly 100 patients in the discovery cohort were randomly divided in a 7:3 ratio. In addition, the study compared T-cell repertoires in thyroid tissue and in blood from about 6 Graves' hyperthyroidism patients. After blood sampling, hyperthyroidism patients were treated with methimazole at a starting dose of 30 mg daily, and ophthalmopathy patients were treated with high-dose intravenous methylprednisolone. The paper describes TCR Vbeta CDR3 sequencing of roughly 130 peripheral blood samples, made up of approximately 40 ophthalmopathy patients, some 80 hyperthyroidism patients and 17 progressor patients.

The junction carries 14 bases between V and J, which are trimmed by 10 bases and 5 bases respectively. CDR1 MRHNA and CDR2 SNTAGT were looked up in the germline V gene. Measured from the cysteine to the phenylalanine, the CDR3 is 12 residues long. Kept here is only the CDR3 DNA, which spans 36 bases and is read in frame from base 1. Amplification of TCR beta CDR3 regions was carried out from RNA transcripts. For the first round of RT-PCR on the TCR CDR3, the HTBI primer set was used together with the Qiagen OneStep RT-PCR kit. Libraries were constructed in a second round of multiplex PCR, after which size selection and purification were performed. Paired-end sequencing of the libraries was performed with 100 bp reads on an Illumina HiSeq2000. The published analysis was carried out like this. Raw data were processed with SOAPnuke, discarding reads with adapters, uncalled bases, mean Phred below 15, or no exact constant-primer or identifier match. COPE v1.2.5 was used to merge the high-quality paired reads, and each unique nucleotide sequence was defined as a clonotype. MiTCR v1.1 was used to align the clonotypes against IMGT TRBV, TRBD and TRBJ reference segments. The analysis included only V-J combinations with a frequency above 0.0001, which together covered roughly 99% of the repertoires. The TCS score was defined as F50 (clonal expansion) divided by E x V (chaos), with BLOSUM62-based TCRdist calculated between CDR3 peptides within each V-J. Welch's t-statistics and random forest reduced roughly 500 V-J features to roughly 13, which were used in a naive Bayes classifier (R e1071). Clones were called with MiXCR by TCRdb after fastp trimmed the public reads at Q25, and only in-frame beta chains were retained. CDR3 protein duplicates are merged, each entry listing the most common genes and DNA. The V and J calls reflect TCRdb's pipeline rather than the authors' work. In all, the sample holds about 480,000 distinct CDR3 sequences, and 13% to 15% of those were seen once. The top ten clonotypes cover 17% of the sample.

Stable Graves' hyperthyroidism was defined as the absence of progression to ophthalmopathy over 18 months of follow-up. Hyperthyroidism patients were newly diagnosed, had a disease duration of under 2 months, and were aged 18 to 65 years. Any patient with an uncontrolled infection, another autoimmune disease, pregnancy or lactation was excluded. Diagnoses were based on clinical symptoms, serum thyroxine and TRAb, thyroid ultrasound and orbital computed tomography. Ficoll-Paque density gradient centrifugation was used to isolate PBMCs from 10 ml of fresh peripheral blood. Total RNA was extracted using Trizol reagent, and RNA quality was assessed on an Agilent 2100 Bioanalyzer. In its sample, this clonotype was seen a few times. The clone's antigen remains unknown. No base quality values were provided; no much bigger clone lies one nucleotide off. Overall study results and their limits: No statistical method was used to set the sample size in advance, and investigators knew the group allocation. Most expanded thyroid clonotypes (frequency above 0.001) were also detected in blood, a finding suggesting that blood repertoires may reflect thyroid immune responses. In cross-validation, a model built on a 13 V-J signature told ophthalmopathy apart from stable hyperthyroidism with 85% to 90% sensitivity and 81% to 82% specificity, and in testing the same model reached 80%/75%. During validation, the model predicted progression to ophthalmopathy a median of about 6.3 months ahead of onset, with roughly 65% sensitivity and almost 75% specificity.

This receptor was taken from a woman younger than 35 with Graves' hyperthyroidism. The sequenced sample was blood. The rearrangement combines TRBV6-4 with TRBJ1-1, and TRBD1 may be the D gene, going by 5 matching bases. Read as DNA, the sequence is TGTGCCATCGGACACAGGAATACTGAAGCTTTCTTT. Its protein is CAIGHRNTEAFF.